This T cell receptor (beta chain) was obtained from a study of blood T cell repertoires in COVID-19. The data were produced by immunoSEQ multiplex PCR, yet TCRdb's version contains in-frame clones alone and is incomplete. This table has some 300,000 clones, 75% to 90% appearing once. The V gene lost 3 bases and the J gene lost 8 bases, with 13 bases spanning the gap. Germline V gene lookup returns CDR1 MDHEN and CDR2 SYDVKM. The CDR3 runs to 14 residues. Sequenced input: peripheral blood. The chain links TRBV28 to TRBJ1-4, with TRBD1 as a possible D gene (5 bases). The receptor's source is a woman aged 65 to 85 with COVID-19, enrolled during active disease. CDR3 amino acids: CASSFEQVPEKLFF. Here the CDR3 DNA reads TGTGCCAGCAGTTTCGAACAGGTACCCGAAAAACTGTTTTTT.